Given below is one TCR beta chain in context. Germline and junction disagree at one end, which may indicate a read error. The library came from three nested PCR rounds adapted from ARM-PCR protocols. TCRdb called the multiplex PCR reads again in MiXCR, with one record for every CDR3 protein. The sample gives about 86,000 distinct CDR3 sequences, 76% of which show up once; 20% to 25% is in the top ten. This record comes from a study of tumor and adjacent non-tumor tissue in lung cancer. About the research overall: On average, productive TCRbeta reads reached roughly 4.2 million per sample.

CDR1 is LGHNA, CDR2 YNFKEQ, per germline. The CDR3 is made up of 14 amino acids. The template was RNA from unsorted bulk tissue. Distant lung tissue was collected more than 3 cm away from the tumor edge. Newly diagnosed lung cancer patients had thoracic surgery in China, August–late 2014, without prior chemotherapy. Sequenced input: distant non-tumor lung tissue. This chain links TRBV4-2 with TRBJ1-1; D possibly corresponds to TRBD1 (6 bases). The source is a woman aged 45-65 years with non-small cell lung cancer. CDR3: CANSHGTLNTEAFF. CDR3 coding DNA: TGTGCCAACAGCCACGGGACACTGAACACTGAAGCTTTCTTT.